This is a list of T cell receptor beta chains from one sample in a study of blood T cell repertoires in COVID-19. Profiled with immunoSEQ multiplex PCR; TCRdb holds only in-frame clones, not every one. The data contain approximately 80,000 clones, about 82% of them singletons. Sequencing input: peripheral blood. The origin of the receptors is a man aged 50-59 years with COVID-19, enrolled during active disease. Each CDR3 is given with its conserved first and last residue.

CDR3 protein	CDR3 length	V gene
CASSQELRATDTQYF	15	TRBV14
CATSEGSQTGGYGYTF	16	TRBV24-1
CASSPRSSYEQYF	13	TRBV18
CASSSGQGVTDTQYF	15	TRBV11-3
CASSPREQNTEAFF	14	TRBV5-8
CATRPGGEQYF	11	TRBV6-5
CASSSRVTGLITGELFF	17	TRBV5-5
CASRIGTGYEKLFF	14	TRBV19
CASSLFAGEQFF	12	TRBV27
CSARNRGTTGANVLTF	16	TRBV29-1
CATSRDEQFF	10	TRBV12-3/TRBV12-4